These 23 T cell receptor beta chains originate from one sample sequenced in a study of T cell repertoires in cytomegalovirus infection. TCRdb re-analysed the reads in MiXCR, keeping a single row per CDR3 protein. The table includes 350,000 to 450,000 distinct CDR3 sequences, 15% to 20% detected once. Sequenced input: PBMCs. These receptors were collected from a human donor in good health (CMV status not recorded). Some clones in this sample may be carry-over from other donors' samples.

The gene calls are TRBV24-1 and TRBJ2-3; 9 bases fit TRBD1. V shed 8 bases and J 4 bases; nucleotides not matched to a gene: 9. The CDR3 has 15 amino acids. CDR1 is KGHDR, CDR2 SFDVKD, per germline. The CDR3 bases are TGTGCCACCAAGGCGGAGACAGGGGGTTCAGATACGCAGTATTTT. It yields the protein CATKAETGGSDTQYF.

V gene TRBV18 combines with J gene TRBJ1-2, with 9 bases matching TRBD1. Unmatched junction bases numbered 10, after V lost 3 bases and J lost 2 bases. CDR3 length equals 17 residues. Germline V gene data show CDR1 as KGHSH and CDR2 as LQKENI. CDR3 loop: CASSPETGGTSNYGYTF. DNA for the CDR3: TGTGCCAGCTCACCGGAGACAGGGGGTACGTCGAACTATGGCTACACCTTC.

CDR3 sequence: CASSPGVGGPANYGYTF. CDR3 in DNA: TGTGCCAGTAGTCCAGGGGTAGGCGGACCCGCTAACTATGGCTACACCTTC. The chain carries TRBV19 and TRBJ1-2, with TRBD1 as a possible D gene (6 bases). The CDR3 has 17 residues. The germline gives CDR1 LNHDA, CDR2 SQIVND (reference sequence). V gave up 5 bases and J gave up 0 bases, with 19 bases separating them.

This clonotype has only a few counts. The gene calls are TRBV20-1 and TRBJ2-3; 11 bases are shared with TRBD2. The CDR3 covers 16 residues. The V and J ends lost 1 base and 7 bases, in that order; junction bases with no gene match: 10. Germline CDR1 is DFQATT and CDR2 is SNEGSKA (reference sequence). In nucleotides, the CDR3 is TGCAGTGCTAGAGTCTTAGCGGGAGGGGATGGAAATACGCAGTATTTT. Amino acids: CSARVLAGGDGNTQYF.

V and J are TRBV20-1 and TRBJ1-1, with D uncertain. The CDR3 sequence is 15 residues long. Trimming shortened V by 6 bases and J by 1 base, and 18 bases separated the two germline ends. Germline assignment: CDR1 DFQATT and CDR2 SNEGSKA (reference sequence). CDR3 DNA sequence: TGCAGTGCAGAGGACCTCAACAATGGGAACACTGAAGCTTTCTTT. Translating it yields CSAEDLNNGNTEAFF.

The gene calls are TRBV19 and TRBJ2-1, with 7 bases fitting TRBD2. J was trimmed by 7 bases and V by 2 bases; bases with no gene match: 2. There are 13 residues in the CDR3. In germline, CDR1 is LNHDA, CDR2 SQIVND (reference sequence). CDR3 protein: CASSIWGGNEQFF. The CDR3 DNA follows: TGTGCCAGTAGTATATGGGGGGGGAATGAGCAGTTCTTC.

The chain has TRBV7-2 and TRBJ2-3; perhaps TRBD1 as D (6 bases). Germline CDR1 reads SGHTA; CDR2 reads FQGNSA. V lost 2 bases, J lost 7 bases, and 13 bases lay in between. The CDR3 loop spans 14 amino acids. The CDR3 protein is CASSLSPGVNTQYF. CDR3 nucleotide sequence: TGTGCCAGCAGCTTAAGTCCAGGGGTAAATACGCAGTATTTT.

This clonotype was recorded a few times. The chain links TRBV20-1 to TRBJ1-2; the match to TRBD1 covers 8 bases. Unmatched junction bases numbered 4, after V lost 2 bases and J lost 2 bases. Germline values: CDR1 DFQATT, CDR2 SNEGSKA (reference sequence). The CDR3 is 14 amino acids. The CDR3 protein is CSARRTGQNYGYTF. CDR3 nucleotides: TGCAGTGCTAGACGGACAGGGCAGAACTATGGCTACACCTTC.

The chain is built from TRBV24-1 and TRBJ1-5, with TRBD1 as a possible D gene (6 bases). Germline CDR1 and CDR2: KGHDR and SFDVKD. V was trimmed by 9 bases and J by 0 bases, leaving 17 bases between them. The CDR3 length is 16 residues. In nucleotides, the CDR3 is TGTGCCACCCGCCGACAGGCGCGCTATAGCAATCAGCCCCAGCATTTT. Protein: CATRRQARYSNQPQHF.

This CDR3 is CASSLAVAQETQYF. The DNA for the CDR3 is TGTGCCAGCAGCTTAGCGGTCGCGCAAGAGACCCAGTACTTC. J is TRBJ2-5 and V is TRBV7-9; D unclear. Germline CDR1 is SEHNR and CDR2 is FQNEAQ (reference sequence). The CDR3 length is 14 residues. The ends were cut back, 0 bases at V and 2 bases at J, with 7 bases in the middle.

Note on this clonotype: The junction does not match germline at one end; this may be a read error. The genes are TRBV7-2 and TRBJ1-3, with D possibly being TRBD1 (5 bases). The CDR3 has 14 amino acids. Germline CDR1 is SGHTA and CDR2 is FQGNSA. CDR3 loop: CASSTPGLSNTMYF. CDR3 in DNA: TGTGCCAGCAGCACCCCGGGGCTCTCGAACACCATGTATTTT.

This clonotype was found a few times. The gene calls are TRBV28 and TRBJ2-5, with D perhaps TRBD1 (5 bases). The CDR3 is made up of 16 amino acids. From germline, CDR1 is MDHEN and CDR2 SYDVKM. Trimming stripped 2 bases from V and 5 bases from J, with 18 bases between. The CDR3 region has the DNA TGTGCCAGCAGTTTAGATTCGGCAAGGGGCGGCGAGACCCAGTACTTC. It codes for CASSLDSARGGETQYF.

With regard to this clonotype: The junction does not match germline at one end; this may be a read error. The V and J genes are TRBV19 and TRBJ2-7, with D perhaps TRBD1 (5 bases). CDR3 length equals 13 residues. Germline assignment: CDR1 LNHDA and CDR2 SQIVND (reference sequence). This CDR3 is CASRGMMASEQYF. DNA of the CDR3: TGTGCAAGTAGGGGTATGATGGCCTCCGAGCAGTACTTC.

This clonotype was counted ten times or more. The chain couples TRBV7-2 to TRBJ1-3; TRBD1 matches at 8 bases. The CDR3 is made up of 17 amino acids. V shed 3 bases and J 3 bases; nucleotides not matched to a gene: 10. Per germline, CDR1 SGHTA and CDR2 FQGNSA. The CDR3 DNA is TGTGCCAGCAGCTTGGAGCAGGGGGCAGCGGGTGGAAACACCATATATTTT. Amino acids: CASSLEQGAAGGNTIYF. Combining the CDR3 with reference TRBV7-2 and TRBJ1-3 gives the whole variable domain GAGVSQSPSNKVTEKGKDVELRCDPISGHTALYWYRQSLGQGLEFLIYFQGNSAPDKSGLPSDRFSAERTGGSVSTLTIQRTQQEDSAVYLCASSLEQGAAGGNTIYFGEGSWLTVV.

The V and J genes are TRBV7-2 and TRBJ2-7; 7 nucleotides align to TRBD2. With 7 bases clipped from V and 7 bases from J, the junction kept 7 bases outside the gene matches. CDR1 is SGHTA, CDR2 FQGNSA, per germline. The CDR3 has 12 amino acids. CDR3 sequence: CASTSQGGEQYF. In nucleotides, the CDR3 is TGTGCCAGCACCTCGCAGGGAGGGGAGCAGTACTTC.

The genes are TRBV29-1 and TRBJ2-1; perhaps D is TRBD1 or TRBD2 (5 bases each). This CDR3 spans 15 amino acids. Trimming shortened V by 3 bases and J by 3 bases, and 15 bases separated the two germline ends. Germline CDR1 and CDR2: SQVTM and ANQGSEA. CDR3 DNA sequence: TGCAGCGTTGAGTCCCGGGACGGACTCTACAATGAGCAGTTCTTC. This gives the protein CSVESRDGLYNEQFF.

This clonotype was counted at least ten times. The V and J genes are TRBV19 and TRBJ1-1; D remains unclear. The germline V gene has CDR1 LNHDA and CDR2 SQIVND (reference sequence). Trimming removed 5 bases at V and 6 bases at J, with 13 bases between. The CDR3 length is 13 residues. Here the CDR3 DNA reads TGTGCCAGTAGTGTCGCTTGGGCGGCTGAAGCTTTCTTT. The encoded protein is CASSVAWAAEAFF.

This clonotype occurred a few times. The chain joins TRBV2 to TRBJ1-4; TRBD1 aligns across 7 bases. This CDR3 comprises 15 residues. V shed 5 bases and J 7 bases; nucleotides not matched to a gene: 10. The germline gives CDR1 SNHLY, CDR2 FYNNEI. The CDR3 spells CASSRLDRASEKLFF. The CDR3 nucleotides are TGTGCCAGCAGTAGACTTGACAGGGCCTCTGAAAAACTGTTTTTT.

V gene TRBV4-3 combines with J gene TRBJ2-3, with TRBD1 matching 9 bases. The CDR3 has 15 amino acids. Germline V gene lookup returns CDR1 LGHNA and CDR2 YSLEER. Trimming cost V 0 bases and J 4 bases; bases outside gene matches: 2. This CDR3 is CASSQETGGADTQYF. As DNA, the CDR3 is TGCGCCAGCAGCCAAGAGACAGGGGGAGCAGATACGCAGTATTTT.

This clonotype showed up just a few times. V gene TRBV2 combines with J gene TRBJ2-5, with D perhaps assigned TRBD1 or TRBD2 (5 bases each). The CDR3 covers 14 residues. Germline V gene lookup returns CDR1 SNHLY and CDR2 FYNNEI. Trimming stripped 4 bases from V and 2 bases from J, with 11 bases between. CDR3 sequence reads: CASSAGAIQETQYF. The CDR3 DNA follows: TGTGCCAGCAGTGCCGGGGCCATACAAGAGACCCAGTACTTC.

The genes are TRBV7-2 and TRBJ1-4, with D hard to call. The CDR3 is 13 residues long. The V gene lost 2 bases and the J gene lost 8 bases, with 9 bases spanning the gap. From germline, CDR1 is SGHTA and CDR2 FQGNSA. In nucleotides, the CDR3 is TGTGCCAGCAGCTTAAATTTAAGAGAAAAACTGTTTTTT. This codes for CASSLNLREKLFF.

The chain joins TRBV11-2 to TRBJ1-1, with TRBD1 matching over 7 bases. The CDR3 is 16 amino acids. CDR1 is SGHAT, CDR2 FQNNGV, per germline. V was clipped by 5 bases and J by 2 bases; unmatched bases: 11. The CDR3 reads CASSPPSTGANTEAFF. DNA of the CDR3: TGTGCCAGCAGCCCCCCTTCCACAGGGGCCAACACTGAAGCTTTCTTT.

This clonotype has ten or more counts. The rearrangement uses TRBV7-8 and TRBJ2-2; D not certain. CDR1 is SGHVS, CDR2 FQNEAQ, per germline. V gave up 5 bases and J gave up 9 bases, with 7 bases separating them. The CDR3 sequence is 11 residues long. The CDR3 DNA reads TGTGCCAGCAGCCCGGCGTGGGAGCTGTTTTTT. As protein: CASSPAWELFF.